One sample yielded the 18 T cell receptor beta chains listed below, sequenced in a study of blood T cells in healthy people across ages. It was with a sample-barcoded 5' primer and a J-beta primer mix that a second PCR of about 7 to 12 cycles was run. A single record per CDR3 protein comes from TCRdb applying MiXCR to the 5' RACE reads. The sample lists about 1.4 million distinct CDR3 sequences, roughly 59% occurring once. Sequencing input: blood. The receptors here all came from a man aged 18 to 29 in good health.

On this clonotype: A junction boundary mismatches the germline segment, possibly from a read error. The J gene is TRBJ2-7, the V gene TRBV24-1; possibly TRBD1 for D (6 bases). The germline V gene encodes CDR1 KGHDR and CDR2 SFDVKD. CDR3 length: 13 amino acids. The CDR3 coding sequence is TGTGCCTCCAGTCCAATGGGGGCACGCGAGCAGTACTTC. It is translated as CASSPMGAREQYF.

This clonotype has a handful of counts. The chain uses TRBV27 and TRBJ2-7, with 8 positions matching TRBD1. Germline V gene lookup returns CDR1 MNHEY and CDR2 SMNVEV (reference sequence). The CDR3 runs to 15 residues. The V and J ends lost 4 bases and 0 bases, in that order; junction bases with no gene match: 5. The CDR3 loop reads CASSSLQGDSYEQYF. The CDR3 region has the DNA TGTGCCAGCAGTTCCCTACAGGGGGACTCCTACGAGCAGTACTTC.

The table lists this clonotype with a count of one. V gene TRBV27 combines with J gene TRBJ1-5; a possible D gene is TRBD1 (5 bases). The V gene lost 5 bases and the J gene lost 7 bases, with 15 bases spanning the gap. Looked up from germline, CDR1 is MNHEY and CDR2 is SMNVEV (reference sequence). The CDR3 is 14 amino acids. This CDR3 is CASSPQYRGQPQHF. The CDR3, as DNA: TGTGCCAGCAGTCCACAGTATCGGGGCCAGCCCCAGCATTTT.

This sequence joins TRBV7-9 and TRBJ2-3; tentative D call: TRBD2 (6 bases). Germline lookup yields CDR1 SEHNR and CDR2 FQNEAQ (reference sequence). Deletions cut 2 bases from V and 2 bases from J, with 17 bases between. CDR3 length: 17 amino acids. Here the CDR3 reads CASSLSRREPLTDTQYF. The CDR3, as DNA: TGTGCCAGCAGCTTATCCAGGCGGGAACCCCTCACAGATACGCAGTATTTT. The full variable domain, completed using reference TRBV7-9 and TRBJ2-3, is DTGVSQNPRHKITKRGQNVTFRCDPISEHNRLYWYRQTLGQGPEFLTYFQNEAQLEKSRLLSDRFSAERPKGSFSTLEIQRTEQGDSAMYLCASSLSRREPLTDTQYFGPGTRLTVL.

The CDR3 DNA reads as TGTGCCAGCAGTTCCTCTGGTTCTCGCAATCAGCCCCAGCATTTT. It is translated as CASSSSGSRNQPQHF. The chain employs TRBV28 and TRBJ1-5; D call uncertain. Germline V gene sequence: CDR1 MDHEN, CDR2 SYDVKM. The CDR3 has 15 amino acids. Trimming stripped 4 bases from V and 2 bases from J, with 12 bases between. Using reference TRBV28 and TRBJ1-5 for the parts outside the CDR3, the full variable domain is DVKVTQSSRYLVKRTGEKVFLECVQDMDHENMFWYRQDPGLGLRLIYFSYDVKMKEKGDIPEGYSVSREKKERFSLILESASTNQTSMYLCASSSSGSRNQPQHFGDGTRLSIL.

The V call is TRBV6-2 or TRBV6-3, the J call TRBJ1-1; D might be TRBD1 (5 bases). The ends were cut back, 2 bases at V and 0 bases at J, with 19 bases in the middle. The germline CDR1 and CDR2 sequences are MNHEY and SVGEGT. This CDR3 spans 18 amino acids. In DNA, the CDR3 is TGTGCCAGCAGTTACCCGAGTAACCACAGGTTCATGAACACTGAAGCTTTCTTT. Protein product: CASSYPSNHRFMNTEAFF.

The chain recombines TRBV29-1 with TRBJ1-2, with D possibly matching TRBD1 (5 bases). This CDR3 has 13 amino acids. Germline V CDR1 and CDR2: SQVTM, ANQGSEA. Trimming pared 1 base from V and 4 bases from J, leaving 10 bases between. CDR3 sequence: CSVEGDTGYGYTF. The DNA of the CDR3 is TGCAGCGTTGAAGGTGACACAGGCTATGGCTACACCTTC.

This clonotype came up once. V usage is TRBV5-1 and J usage is TRBJ2-5; perhaps TRBD2 as D (6 bases). Trimming pared 0 bases from V and 3 bases from J, leaving 18 bases between. The CDR3 is 17 residues long. Germline CDR1 reads SGHRS; CDR2 reads YFSETQ. The CDR3 here is CASSLAPYRDSKETQYF. CDR3 DNA sequence: TGCGCCAGCAGCTTGGCTCCTTACCGGGACTCAAAAGAGACCCAGTACTTC.

The chain combines TRBV12-3 or TRBV12-4 with TRBJ2-1; no clear D gene. This CDR3 is built from 16 residues. Between the trimmed V and J ends, which lost 4 bases and 0 bases, there was a span of 13 bases. The CDR3 DNA sequence: TGTGCCAGCAGTTCCTTAGACTCGAGCTCCTACAATGAGCAGTTCTTC. Its protein product is CASSSLDSSSYNEQFF.

About this clonotype: It is likely a read error, because the conserved phenylalanine at the end of the CDR3 is missing. J is TRBJ2-7 and V is TRBV7-2; D remains ambiguous. The CDR3 has 15 residues. Trimming left V 1 base short and J 5 bases short, with 15 bases between. Germline CDR1 reads SGHTA; CDR2 reads FQGNSA. The CDR3 protein is CASSLVTATKHEQYL. The CDR3 DNA reads TGTGCCAGCAGCTTAGTTACAGCGACGAAGCACGAGCAGTACTTA.

The sample holds a few counts of this clonotype. The chain recombines TRBV6-6 with TRBJ1-6; D is possibly TRBD1 (5 bases). The V end was cut by 5 bases, the J end by 9 bases, with 11 bases between. The germline V gene has CDR1 MNHNY and CDR2 SVGAGI (reference sequence). This CDR3 comprises 13 residues. CDR3 coding DNA: TGTGCCAGCAGTAAAACGGGGGGTTCACCCCTCCACTTT. Residues: CASSKTGGSPLHF.

The chain has TRBV20-1 and TRBJ2-1, with D tentatively TRBD2 (7 bases). The CDR3 extends over 16 amino acids. Germline lookup yields CDR1 DFQATT and CDR2 SNEGSKA (reference sequence). Between the trimmed V and J ends, which lost 3 bases and 4 bases, there was a span of 19 bases. The DNA of the CDR3 is TGCAGTGCTAGGCCCCGGGGGGCTAGTTCATACAATGAGCAGTTCTTC. As protein: CSARPRGASSYNEQFF.

V gene TRBV5-1 combines with J gene TRBJ2-3; D uncertain. Germline lookup yields CDR1 SGHRS and CDR2 YFSETQ. Trimming removed 0 bases at V and 5 bases at J, with 13 bases between. The CDR3 runs to 15 residues. The DNA for the CDR3 is TGCGCCAGCAGCTTGGCCGAGGTCCCTGGAGATACGCAGTATTTT. This codes for CASSLAEVPGDTQYF.

This clonotype was seen a single time. V gene TRBV4-1 combines with J gene TRBJ2-7; the D gene is possibly TRBD2 (6 bases). CDR1 is MGHRA, CDR2 YSYEKL, per germline. This CDR3 contains 15 residues. Trimming removed 0 bases from V and 3 bases from J, with 12 bases in between. The CDR3 sequence: CASSQDYGGIYEQYF. The CDR3 region has the DNA TGCGCCAGCAGCCAAGATTATGGGGGGATCTACGAGCAGTACTTC.

This clonotype was counted only a few times. This chain uses TRBV27 with TRBJ2-3; 10 nucleotides align to TRBD2. CDR1 is MNHEY, CDR2 SMNVEV, per germline (reference sequence). V lost 8 bases to trimming and J lost 3 bases; unmatched junction nucleotides: 8. This CDR3 has 15 amino acids. In DNA, the CDR3 is TGTGCCAGCCGTGCCGGGACTAGCGTTACAGATACGCAGTATTTT. It specifies CASRAGTSVTDTQYF.

The J gene is TRBJ2-7, the V gene TRBV7-6; tentatively, D is TRBD2 (5 bases). Germline V CDR1 and CDR2: SGHVS, FNYEAQ. The CDR3 length is 13 residues. V was trimmed by 0 bases and J by 7 bases, leaving 10 bases between them. The CDR3 here is CASSLAGQREQYF. The CDR3 DNA sequence: TGTGCCAGCAGCTTAGCAGGTCAGCGGGAGCAGTACTTC.

The rearrangement joins TRBV7-9 to TRBJ2-5; D gene uncertain. V was shortened by 5 bases and J by 5 bases, with 9 bases between the two germline ends. This CDR3 has 12 residues. Germline CDR1 and CDR2: SEHNR and FQNEAQ (reference sequence). CDR3 amino acids: CASSGHRETQYF. The CDR3, as DNA: TGTGCCAGCAGCGGCCATCGGGAGACCCAGTACTTC.

This chain links TRBV21-1 with TRBJ2-4; the D call TRBD1 from the table was never checked on the DNA. TRBV21-1 is a pseudogene. The CDR3 spans 16 residues. The DNA of the CDR3 is TGTGCCAGCAGCAATAAGGTGGGGGAACCCCTTGGGGAGCAGTACTTC. This translates into CASSNKVGEPLGEQYF.